The sequence of this T cell receptor (beta chain) was determined in a study of T-cell reconstitution after alpha-beta-depleted transplantation in children. Whole-study findings and limits: Several hundred graft clones that had expanded were reportedly the source of alpha-beta T cells about two months after transplant.

The CDR3 loop spans 16 amino acids. The V and J ends lost 0 bases and 10 bases, in that order; junction bases with no gene match: 10. Germline V CDR1 and CDR2: KGHSH, LQKENI. Details on this clonotype: As yet, its antigen is unknown.

The TCRbeta library incorporated unique molecular identifiers. TCRdb recomputed calls from the PCR reads with MiXCR, one row per CDR3 protein. Here the sample spans 70,000 to 95,000 distinct CDR3 sequences, over 15% being singletons. Material: PBMCs, mostly from graft donor cells, obtained 360 days after TCRalphabeta/CD19-depleted stem cell transplant. V and J are TRBV18 and TRBJ2-1, with TRBD2 matching over 9 bases. This clonotype was obtained from a male patient under 10 years old who had a stem cell transplant for acute lymphoblastic leukemia, so the T cells may come from the graft donor. The CDR3 nucleotides are TGTGCCAGCTCACCACCTGGCGGGAGGGCGACGGGAGAGCAGTTCTTC. Amino acid sequence: CASSPPGGRATGEQFF.